This T cell receptor beta chain was recovered during a study of kidney transplant recipient with SARS-CoV-2 infection. CDR3 length equals 17 residues. V was trimmed by 5 bases and J by 4 bases, leaving 23 bases between them. Germline loops: CDR1 MNHGY, CDR2 SAAAGT. Note on this clonotype: This likely reflects a read error, since a far larger clone is one base away.

A single record per CDR3 protein comes from TCRdb applying MiXCR to the reads. Found here are about 240,000 distinct CDR3 sequences, less than 35% of them singletons; the top ten hold roughly 7.3%. The starting material was a blood sample, obtained at baseline and between days 110 and 120 from a kidney transplant recipient. The chain couples TRBV6-8 to TRBJ1-2; D gene ambiguous. This sequence was found in a male patient in his thirties who had COVID-19 and was a kidney transplant recipient. The graft donor may have given rise to some T cells. Here the CDR3 reads CASSGPRRSGKTYGYTF. DNA of the CDR3: TGTGCCAGCAGTGGACCAAGACGCTCTGGAAAGACCTATGGCTACACCTTC.